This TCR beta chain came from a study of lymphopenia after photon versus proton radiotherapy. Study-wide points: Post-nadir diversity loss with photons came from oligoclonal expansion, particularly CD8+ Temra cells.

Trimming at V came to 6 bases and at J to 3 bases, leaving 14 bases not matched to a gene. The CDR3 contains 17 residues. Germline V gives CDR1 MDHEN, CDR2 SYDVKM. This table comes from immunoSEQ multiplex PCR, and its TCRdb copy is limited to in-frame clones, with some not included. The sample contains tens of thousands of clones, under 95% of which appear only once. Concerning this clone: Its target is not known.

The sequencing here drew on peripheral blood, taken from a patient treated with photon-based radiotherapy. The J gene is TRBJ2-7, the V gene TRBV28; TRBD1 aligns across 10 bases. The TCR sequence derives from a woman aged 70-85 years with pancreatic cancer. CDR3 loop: CASRTGGGGMGNYEQYF. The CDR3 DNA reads TGTGCCAGCAGGACAGGGGGCGGCGGGATGGGAAACTACGAGCAGTACTTC.